This T cell receptor beta chain emerged from a study of persistence of HIV-infected CD4 T cells. Sequencing used immunoSEQ version 4 in survey mode. The table came from immunoSEQ multiplex PCR; TCRdb's copy has only in-frame clones and leaves some out. The data hold 35,000 or so clones, with more than 75% observed a single time. Study conclusions and caveats: Rare CMV-responding cells carrying HIV-1 proviruses were not analyzed separately for TCR. Degenerate expanded CDR3beta sequences were enriched among CMV- and Gag-responding cells.

The stimulus was an HIV-1 Gag 15-mer peptide pool, 0.95 to 1 ug/peptide/mL. Sorted nonresponding memory CD4+ T cells were CD40L-negative, CD69-negative, CD45RO-high. Donors had undetectable plasma HIV-1 RNA, under 50 copies/mL, for 4+ years. CDR3 length equals 15 residues. The germline V and J ends were trimmed by 4 bases and 1 base, with 11 bases remaining between them. The germline CDR1 and CDR2 sequences are SGHRS and YFSETQ. In regard to this clone: Its antigen is not identified.

The starting material was cultured CD4+ T cells from PBMCs, obtained from a patient who received antiretroviral therapy. This receptor was identified in an adult with HIV. The donor label of this sample is uncertain. This chain uses TRBV5-1 with TRBJ1-4, with D perhaps matching TRBD1 (5 bases). The CDR3 DNA is TGCGCCAGCAGCCTCCTGGGGGGAACTAATGAAAAACTGTTTTTT. Translated, it gives CASSLLGGTNEKLFF. The entire variable domain, with the rest obtained from reference TRBV5-1 and TRBJ1-4, is as follows: KAGVTQTPRYLIKTRGQQVTLSCSPISGHRSVSWYQQTPGQGLQFLFEYFSETQRNKGNFPGRFSGRQFSNSRSEMNVSTLELGDSALYLCASSLLGGTNEKLFFGSGTQLSVL.